This passage covers 15 T cell receptor beta chains from one sample sequenced in a study of T cells after posttransplantation cyclophosphamide. Method: immunoSEQ multiplex PCR; TCRdb's copy keeps in-frame clones and lacks some. The top ten hold 25% to 35% of the sample, which has 8,500 to 13,000 clones, approximately 86% seen once. Treatment was busulfan-fludarabine conditioning, a marrow graft, and cyclophosphamide on days +3 and +4. The sequences come from CD4+ T cells sorted from PBMCs, collected after allogeneic stem cell transplant with posttransplant cyclophosphamide. These receptors came from a male patient between 25 and 39 years old who received an allogeneic stem cell transplant from a related donor, was CMV-positive, and had acute GVHD only. Some of the T cells might come from the graft donor.

The chain couples TRBV5-4 to TRBJ2-5; maybe TRBD2 (6 bases). Germline CDR1 is SGHNT and CDR2 is YYREEE (reference sequence). Between the trimmed V and J ends, which lost 4 bases and 4 bases, there was a span of 17 bases. This CDR3 region has 15 residues. The CDR3 loop is CASSPRGGVGETQYF. Written as DNA, the CDR3 is TGTGCCAGCAGCCCCCGGGGCGGGGTAGGAGAGACCCAGTACTTC.

The chain has TRBV28 and TRBJ1-2; D is unresolved. Trimming pared 4 bases from V and 8 bases from J, leaving 11 bases between. Germline V lookup: CDR1 MDHEN, CDR2 SYDVKM. CDR3 length: 12 amino acids. The CDR3 bases are TGTGCCAGCAGTTCATCTCCCCAGGGCTACACCTTC. It is translated as CASSSSPQGYTF.

The chain uses TRBV6-1 and TRBJ1-5; D uncertain. Trimming removed 8 bases from V and 4 bases from J, with 12 bases in between. CDR1 is MNHNS, CDR2 SASEGT, per germline. The CDR3 contains 13 residues. DNA of the CDR3: TGTGCCAGCCGGTTACAGCAAAATCAGCCCCAGCATTTT. Residues: CASRLQQNQPQHF.

The chain uses TRBV28 and TRBJ1-6; no reliable D call. This CDR3 contains 13 residues. CDR1 is MDHEN and CDR2 is SYDVKM in the germline V gene. The germline V and J ends were trimmed by 7 bases and 4 bases, with 8 bases remaining between them. The CDR3 DNA sequence: TGTGCCAGCATCTTGCGGTATAATTCACCCCTCCACTTT. As protein: CASILRYNSPLHF.

In its sample, this clone was seen once. The genes are TRBV18 and TRBJ1-2; 7 bases align to TRBD1. V lost 2 bases and J lost 6; bases outside the gene matches: 3. Germline V gene data show CDR1 as KGHSH and CDR2 as LQKENI. The CDR3 has 13 amino acids. This CDR3 is CASSPTTGNGYTF. The CDR3 coding sequence is TGTGCCAGCTCACCAACGACAGGGAATGGCTACACCTTC. Full variable domain (rest looked up from reference TRBV18 and TRBJ1-2): NAGVMQNPRHLVRRRGQEARLRCSPMKGHSHVYWYRQLPEEGLKFMVYLQKENIIDESGMPKERFSAEFPKEGPSILRIQQVVRGDSAAYFCASSPTTGNGYTFGSGTRLTVV.

This sequence joins TRBV7-3 and TRBJ1-2; 7 bases line up with TRBD1. CDR1 is SGHTA, CDR2 FQGTGA, per germline. Trimming removed 2 bases from V and 8 bases from J; junction bases left unmatched: 5. The CDR3 has 13 amino acids. The CDR3 sequence: CASSLLGGEGYTF. Here the CDR3 DNA reads TGTGCCAGCAGCTTATTAGGGGGCGAGGGCTACACCTTC.

The chain uses TRBV9 and TRBJ1-2; D unresolved. CDR3 length: 12 residues. Trimming took off 0 bases at V and 8 bases at J, with 8 bases between the two ends. Germline-derived CDR1 and CDR2 are SGDLS and YYNGEE. CDR3 nucleotides: TGTGCCAGCAGCGTAGTAGGAGGGGGCTACACCTTC. Its translation is CASSVVGGGYTF.

This chain uses TRBV2 with TRBJ1-5; D possibly corresponds to TRBD1 (6 bases). V was pared by 4 bases and J by 6 bases, with 16 bases between. CDR1 is SNHLY, CDR2 FYNNEI, per germline. The CDR3 extends over 15 amino acids. The CDR3 nucleotides read TGTGCCAGCAGTGGAGGGGGGGCAGGAGGTCAGCCCCAGCATTTT. Translated: CASSGGGAGGQPQHF.

The rearrangement uses TRBV30 and TRBJ1-6; possibly TRBD1 for D (6 bases). V was pared by 3 bases and J by 10 bases, with 19 bases between. The CDR3 extends over 15 amino acids. Germline CDR1 GTSNPN, CDR2 SVGIG (reference sequence). This chain's CDR3 is CAWRLQGRPVSPLHF. CDR3 coding DNA: TGTGCCTGGAGGCTACAGGGTCGTCCAGTCTCACCCCTCCACTTT.

This clone was seen just once. J is TRBJ1-3 and V is TRBV10-1; weak D call: TRBD2 (6 bases). The J call is uncertain, as TRBJ2-2 better fits the DNA end. Germline V CDR1 and CDR2: WNHNN, SYGVQD (reference sequence). The CDR3 spans 17 residues. The CDR3 DNA is TGCGCCAGCAGTGAGTCCGCGGGACGACCATTCACCGGGGAGCTGTTTTTT. Translation gives CASSESAGRPFTGELFF.

The V call is TRBV5-5, the J call TRBJ2-1, with D perhaps TRBD2 (5 bases). Trimming cost V 4 bases and J 0 bases, with 8 bases left between them. Germline V gives CDR1 SGHKS, CDR2 YYEKEE (reference sequence). CDR3 length equals 14 residues. The DNA of the CDR3 is TGTGCCAGCAGCCTTACTAGCTCCTACAATGAGCAGTTCTTC. Residues: CASSLTSSYNEQFF.

This chain uses TRBV7-8 with TRBJ2-1; 9 nucleotides line up with TRBD1. This CDR3 is 15 amino acids long. V was pared by 5 bases and J by 10 bases, with 12 bases of the junction left unmatched. Germline lookup yields CDR1 SGHVS and CDR2 FQNEAQ. The DNA of the CDR3 is TGTGCCAGCAGCCCCCGACAGGGGGTGGAGTTCGAGCAGTTCTTC. Translation: CASSPRQGVEFEQFF.

This clone has just a few counts. This sequence joins TRBV6-5 and TRBJ2-7; TRBD2 is a possible D gene (5 bases). With 6 bases removed from V and 10 bases from J, the gap between germline ends came to 16 bases. The CDR3 length is 12 residues. Germline V gene sequence: CDR1 MNHEY, CDR2 SVGAGI. CDR3 protein: CASSPGQRRQYF. The CDR3 bases are TGTGCCAGCAGCCCTGGGCAGCGGAGACAGTACTTC.

The chain links TRBV5-1 to TRBJ1-1; D call uncertain. The CDR3 is 14 amino acids. The germline V gene has CDR1 SGHRS and CDR2 YFSETQ. Between the trimmed V and J ends, which lost 4 bases and 0 bases, there was a span of 10 bases. The CDR3 sequence: CASSPDGVNTEAFF. DNA of the CDR3: TGCGCCAGCAGCCCTGACGGAGTGAACACTGAAGCTTTCTTT.

The rearrangement uses TRBV7-2 and TRBJ2-1, with a possible D match to TRBD2 (6 bases). The V and J ends lost 1 base and 6 bases respectively, with 19 bases between them. Germline CDR1 and CDR2: SGHTA and FQGNSA. CDR3 length: 17 residues. The chain's CDR3 is CASSLGLGTGKGNEQFF. CDR3 DNA sequence: TGTGCCAGCAGCTTAGGCCTCGGGACTGGCAAGGGCAATGAGCAGTTCTTC. The full variable domain, completed using reference TRBV7-2 and TRBJ2-1, is GAGVSQSPSNKVTEKGKDVELRCDPISGHTALYWYRQSLGQGLEFLIYFQGNSAPDKSGLPSDRFSAERTGGSVSTLTIQRTQQEDSAVYLCASSLGLGTGKGNEQFFGPGTRLTVL.